This T cell receptor (beta chain) derives from a study of shared T cell receptors in the human thymus. Germline V gene lookup returns CDR1 SGHDN and CDR2 FVKESK. V dropped 4 bases and J dropped 4 bases, with 13 bases sitting between them. This CDR3 region has 14 residues. This table comes from immunoSEQ multiplex PCR, and its TCRdb copy is limited to in-frame clones, with some not included. The table has some 760,000 clones, 80% to 90% seen once; the top ten hold around 0.01%. These sequences were also reported in another study, on human thymus T cells.

This sequence was found in a girl in the first two years of life with a congenital heart defect. The specimen was thymocytes. This chain joins TRBV14 and TRBJ2-5; D remains unclear. CDR3 nucleotide sequence: TGTGCCAGCAGCCCAACTGGCGGTGCAGAGACCCAGTACTTC. Protein product: CASSPTGGAETQYF.